This entry lists 20 T cell receptor beta chains sequenced from one sample in a study of T cells after somatic rescue of genetic block. The protocol was immunoSEQ multiplex PCR, while the TCRdb copy is restricted to in-frame clones and leaves out a portion. Of tens of thousands of clones listed, roughly 96% are singletons. Source material: peripheral blood mononuclear cells (PBMCs). The source of these receptors is a child younger than two.

The chain couples TRBV5-1 to TRBJ1-1; D not resolved. The germline V gene encodes CDR1 SGHRS and CDR2 YFSETQ. Trimming left V 2 bases short and J 1 base short, with 12 bases between. This CDR3 spans 15 amino acids. Here the CDR3 reads CASSFASTPNTEAFF. The CDR3 DNA sequence: TGCGCCAGCAGCTTCGCCTCGACCCCGAACACTGAAGCTTTCTTT. The full variable domain, its missing parts supplied by reference TRBV5-1 and TRBJ1-1, is KAGVTQTPRYLIKTRGQQVTLSCSPISGHRSVSWYQQTPGQGLQFLFEYFSETQRNKGNFPGRFSGRQFSNSRSEMNVSTLELGDSALYLCASSFASTPNTEAFFGQGTRLTVV.

The V and J genes are TRBV7-8 and TRBJ1-4; D gene uncertain. V was shortened by 0 bases and J by 7 bases, with 6 bases between the two germline ends. Germline CDR1 reads SGHVS; CDR2 reads FQNEAQ. The CDR3 is 13 amino acids. DNA of the CDR3: TGTGCCAGCAGCTTAGCAGGGTTTGAAAAACTGTTTTTT. It specifies CASSLAGFEKLFF.

The chain combines TRBV4-1 with TRBJ2-7; D call uncertain. Trimming shortened V by 0 bases and J by 7 bases, and 4 bases separated the two germline ends. In germline, CDR1 is MGHRA, CDR2 YSYEKL. The CDR3 spans 11 residues. CDR3 in DNA: TGCGCCAGCAGCCAAGATCGGGAGCAGTACTTC. This codes for CASSQDREQYF.

This chain links TRBV7-6 with TRBJ2-1, with D maybe TRBD1 (6 bases). The V end was cut by 0 bases, the J end by 8 bases, with 11 bases between. The CDR3 contains 14 residues. The germline V gene encodes CDR1 SGHVS and CDR2 FNYEAQ. CDR3 coding DNA: TGTGCCAGCAGCTTAGCGGGTGAGGGGGATGAGCAGTTCTTC. This encodes CASSLAGEGDEQFF.

This clone was counted a single time. The chain is built from TRBV4-1 and TRBJ2-1; the match to TRBD2 covers 7 bases. This CDR3 spans 17 amino acids. CDR1 is MGHRA and CDR2 is YSYEKL in the germline V gene. Trimming cost V 0 bases and J 3 bases; bases outside gene matches: 8. CDR3 sequence (DNA): TGCGCCAGCAGCCAAGATGCTTGGCGGGAGAGCTACAATGAGCAGTTCTTC. It yields the protein CASSQDAWRESYNEQFF.

This sequence joins TRBV10-3 and TRBJ2-1; D gene uncertain. In germline, CDR1 is ENHRY, CDR2 SYGVKD. The CDR3 has 13 amino acids. The ends were cut back, 6 bases at V and 8 bases at J, with 14 bases in the middle. In DNA form, the CDR3 reads TGTGCCATCAGCGATGCCCCGATTCATGAGCAGTTCTTC. It codes for CAISDAPIHEQFF.

V usage is TRBV7-1 and J usage is TRBJ2-4, with unresolved D. TRBV7-1 is treated as an ORF (open reading frame) with a function not yet certain. This CDR3 spans 13 amino acids. Between the trimmed V and J ends, which lost 4 bases and 1 base, there was a span of 5 bases. The CDR3 is CASSLGAKNIQYF. For the CDR3, the DNA is TGTGCCAGCAGCTTAGGGGCCAAAAACATTCAGTACTTC.

This chain links TRBV5-4 with TRBJ2-5; 7 bases line up with TRBD2. TRBJ2-7 matches the DNA end more closely, so the J call is doubtful. Germline V gene sequence: CDR1 SGHNT, CDR2 YYREEE (reference sequence). The CDR3 contains 14 residues. CDR3 protein: CASSLGTSSYEQYF. The CDR3 coding sequence is TGTGCCAGCAGCTTGGGGACTAGCTCCTACGAGCAGTACTTC.

This clone appeared once. The gene calls are TRBV6-6 and TRBJ2-7, with D hard to call. The CDR3 extends over 15 amino acids. Germline V CDR1 and CDR2: MNHNY, SVGAGI (reference sequence). Deletions cut 8 bases from V and 0 bases from J, with 17 bases between. The CDR3 region has the DNA TGTGCCAGCCAGGTGGACCTAAGGAGCTCCTACGAGCAGTACTTC. It codes for CASQVDLRSSYEQYF.

This chain joins TRBV19 and TRBJ1-2; D is uncertain. The germline gives CDR1 LNHDA, CDR2 SQIVND (reference sequence). Trimming took off 3 bases at V and 3 bases at J, with 8 bases between the two ends. The CDR3 has 13 residues. CDR3 DNA: TGTGCCAGTAGTATGAAGGAACACTATGGCTACACCTTC. Its protein product is CASSMKEHYGYTF.

This clone was seen once. The chain is built from TRBV6-1 and TRBJ1-2, with D maybe TRBD1 (5 bases). Trimming removed 2 bases from V and 2 bases from J, with 9 bases in between. CDR3 length: 14 amino acids. Germline V CDR1 and CDR2: MNHNS, SASEGT. The CDR3 loop reads CASSEQGRNYGYTF. The CDR3 DNA reads as TGTGCCAGCAGTGAACAGGGTAGGAACTATGGCTACACCTTC.

This chain connects TRBV5-4 to TRBJ2-1, with D unclear. The CDR3 covers 13 residues. The germline V and J ends were trimmed by 5 bases and 0 bases, with 6 bases remaining between them. Per the germline V gene, CDR1 is SGHNT and CDR2 is YYREEE (reference sequence). The CDR3 protein is CASRVSSYNEQFF. The CDR3 bases are TGTGCCAGCAGGGTAAGCTCCTACAATGAGCAGTTCTTC.

The V and J genes are TRBV27 and TRBJ2-3, with D uncertain. This CDR3 contains 11 residues. V was shortened by 3 bases and J by 6 bases, with 4 bases between the two germline ends. Germline values: CDR1 MNHEY, CDR2 SMNVEV (reference sequence). In DNA form, the CDR3 reads TGTGCCAGCAGTTTGGGGGATACGCAGTATTTT. This translates into CASSLGDTQYF.

CDR3 residues: CASSHQGGGNTIYF. CDR3 DNA sequence: TGCGCCAGCAGCCATCAGGGGGGCGGAAACACCATATATTTT. This sequence joins TRBV4-3 and TRBJ1-3; 7 bases map to TRBD1. J was trimmed by 4 bases and V by 3 bases; bases with no gene match: 3. CDR1 and CDR2 from the germline V gene are LGHNA and YSLEER. The CDR3 is 14 amino acids.

The chain couples TRBV20-1 to TRBJ2-3; D is uncertain. The germline CDR1 and CDR2 sequences are DFQATT and SNEGSKA (reference sequence). The CDR3 spans 10 residues. The V end lost 3 bases, the J end lost 10 bases, and 8 bases lay between the germline ends. CDR3 in DNA: TGCAGTGCTAGCACGATTCCGCAGTATTTT. This codes for CSASTIPQYF.

The chain uses TRBV21-1 and TRBJ1-5; TRBD1, the table's D call, was not compared with the DNA. TRBV21-1 is deemed a pseudogene. The CDR3 contains 15 residues. The CDR3 loop reads CASRTEGQGNQPQHF. In DNA form, the CDR3 reads TGTGCCAGCAGGACGGAAGGGCAGGGAAATCAGCCCCAGCATTTT.

The chain is built from TRBV10-3 and TRBJ2-1; TRBD2 matches 15 bases. The CDR3 spans 15 residues. Germline values: CDR1 ENHRY, CDR2 SYGVKD. V lost 4 bases to trimming and J lost 6 bases; unmatched junction nucleotides: 1. CDR3 sequence reads: CAISGTSGRANEQFF. CDR3 DNA sequence: TGTGCCATCAGTGGGACTAGCGGGAGGGCCAATGAGCAGTTCTTC.

The rearrangement uses TRBV20-1 and TRBJ2-7; D gene unclear. This CDR3 is built from 11 residues. CDR1 is DFQATT and CDR2 is SNEGSKA in the germline V gene (reference sequence). Trimming stripped 1 base from V and 5 bases from J, with 6 bases between. The CDR3 reads CSARVRNEQYF. The CDR3 bases are TGCAGTGCTAGAGTTAGGAACGAGCAGTACTTC.

The chain has TRBV5-1 and TRBJ1-2, with D maybe TRBD1 (5 bases). Trimming cost V 0 bases and J 2 bases, with 11 bases left between them. In germline, CDR1 is SGHRS, CDR2 YFSETQ. There are 15 residues in the CDR3. The CDR3 DNA reads TGCGCCAGCAGCTTGGAGACAGCCCAGAACTATGGCTACACCTTC. It is translated as CASSLETAQNYGYTF.

The V gene is TRBV5-1, the J gene TRBJ1-5; D is undetermined. V was shortened by 0 bases and J by 7 bases, with 8 bases between the two germline ends. This CDR3 is built from 13 residues. Germline CDR1 is SGHRS and CDR2 is YFSETQ. CDR3 nucleotide sequence: TGCGCCAGCAGCTTGGAAGGGAGCCAGCCCCAGCATTTT. It encodes CASSLEGSQPQHF.